The text below deals with one T cell receptor (beta chain). Its antigen is not known. PCR used 60 Vbeta primers and 13 Jbeta primers. Assay used: immunoSEQ multiplex PCR; TCRdb lists only in-frame clones, some missing. This sample has around 200,000 clones; approximately 84% occur once, and the top ten carry more than 0.5%. The source of the sample is a study of cytomegalovirus exposure and HLA in healthy donors. Study-level findings and limits: Per published reports, the classifier diagnosed cytomegalovirus status with high specificity and sensitivity.

Trimming removed 2 bases from V and 10 bases from J, with 22 bases in between. Germline V gives CDR1 SGDLS, CDR2 YYNGEE. The CDR3 has 16 residues. The sample comprised PBMCs. The clonotype comes from a woman aged 40 to 50 in good health and CMV-seronegative. The chain employs TRBV9 and TRBJ2-1, with D possibly matching TRBD1 (6 bases). DNA of the CDR3: TGTGCCAGCAGCGTCGAGGGGACAAAGTGGCGAAACGAGCAGTTCTTC. It translates to CASSVEGTKWRNEQFF.